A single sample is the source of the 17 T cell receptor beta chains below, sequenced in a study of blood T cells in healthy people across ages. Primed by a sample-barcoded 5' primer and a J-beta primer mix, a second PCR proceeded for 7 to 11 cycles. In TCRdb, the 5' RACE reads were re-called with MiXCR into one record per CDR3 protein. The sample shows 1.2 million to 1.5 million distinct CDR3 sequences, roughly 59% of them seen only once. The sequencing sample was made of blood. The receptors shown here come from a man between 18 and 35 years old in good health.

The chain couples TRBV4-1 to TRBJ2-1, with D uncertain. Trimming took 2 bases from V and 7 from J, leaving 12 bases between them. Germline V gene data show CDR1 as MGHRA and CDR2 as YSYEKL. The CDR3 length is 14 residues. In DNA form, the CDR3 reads TGCGCCAGCAGCCAACAACCGGAAAGGAATGAGCAGTTCTTC. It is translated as CASSQQPERNEQFF.

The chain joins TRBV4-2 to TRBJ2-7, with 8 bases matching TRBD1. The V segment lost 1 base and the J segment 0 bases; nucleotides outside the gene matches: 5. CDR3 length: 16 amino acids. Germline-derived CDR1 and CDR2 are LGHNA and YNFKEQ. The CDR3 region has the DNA TGTGCCAGCAGCCAAGCCCCGGGACAGGCCTCCTACGAGCAGTACTTC. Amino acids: CASSQAPGQASYEQYF.

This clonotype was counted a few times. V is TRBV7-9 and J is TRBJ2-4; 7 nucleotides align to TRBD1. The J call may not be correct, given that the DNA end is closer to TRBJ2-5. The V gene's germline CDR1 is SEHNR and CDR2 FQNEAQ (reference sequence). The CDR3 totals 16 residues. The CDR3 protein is CASSFGWDRGKETQYF. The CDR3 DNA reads TGTGCCAGCAGCTTCGGATGGGACAGAGGGAAAGAGACCCAGTACTTC.

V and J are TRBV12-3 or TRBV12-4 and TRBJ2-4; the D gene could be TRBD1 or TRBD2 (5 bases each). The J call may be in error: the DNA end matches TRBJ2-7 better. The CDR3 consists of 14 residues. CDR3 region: CASSLGNEGSEQYF. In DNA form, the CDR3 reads TGTGCCAGCAGTTTGGGGAATGAGGGGTCCGAGCAGTACTTC.

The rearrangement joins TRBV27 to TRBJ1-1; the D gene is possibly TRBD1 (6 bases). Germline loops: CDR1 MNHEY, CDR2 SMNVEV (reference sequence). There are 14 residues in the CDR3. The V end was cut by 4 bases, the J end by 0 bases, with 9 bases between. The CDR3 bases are TGTGCCAGCAGTTGGGACAACCTGAACACTGAAGCTTTCTTT. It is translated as CASSWDNLNTEAFF.

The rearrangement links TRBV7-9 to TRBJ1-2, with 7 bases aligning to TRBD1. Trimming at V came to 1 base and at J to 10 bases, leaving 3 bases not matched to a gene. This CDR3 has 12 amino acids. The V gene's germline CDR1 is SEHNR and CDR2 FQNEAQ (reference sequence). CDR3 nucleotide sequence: TGTGCCAGCAGCTTAGGGGACAGACTCTACACCTTC. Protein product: CASSLGDRLYTF.

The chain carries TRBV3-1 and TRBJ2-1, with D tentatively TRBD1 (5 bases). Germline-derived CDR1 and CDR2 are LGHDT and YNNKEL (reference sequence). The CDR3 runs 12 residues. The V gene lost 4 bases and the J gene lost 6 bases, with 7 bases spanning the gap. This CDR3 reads CASSRQTNEQFF. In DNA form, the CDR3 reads TGTGCCAGCAGCCGACAGACCAATGAGCAGTTCTTC.

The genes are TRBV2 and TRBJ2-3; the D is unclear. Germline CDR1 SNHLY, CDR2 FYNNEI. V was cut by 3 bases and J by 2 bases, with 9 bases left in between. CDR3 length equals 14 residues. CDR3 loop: CASSEGPHTDTQYF. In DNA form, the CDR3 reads TGTGCCAGCAGTGAGGGTCCCCACACAGATACGCAGTATTTT.

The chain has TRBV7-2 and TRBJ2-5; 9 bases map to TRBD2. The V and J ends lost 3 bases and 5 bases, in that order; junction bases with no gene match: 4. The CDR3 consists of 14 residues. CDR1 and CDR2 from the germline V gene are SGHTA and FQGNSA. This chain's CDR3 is CASSFNLAGETQYF. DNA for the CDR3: TGTGCCAGCAGCTTTAACCTAGCGGGGGAGACCCAGTACTTC.

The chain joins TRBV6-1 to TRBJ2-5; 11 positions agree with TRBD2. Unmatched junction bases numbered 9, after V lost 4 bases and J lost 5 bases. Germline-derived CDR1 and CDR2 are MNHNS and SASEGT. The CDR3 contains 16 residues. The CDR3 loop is CASSAYLAGGVETQYF. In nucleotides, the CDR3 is TGTGCCAGCAGTGCCTATCTAGCGGGAGGAGTGGAGACCCAGTACTTC.

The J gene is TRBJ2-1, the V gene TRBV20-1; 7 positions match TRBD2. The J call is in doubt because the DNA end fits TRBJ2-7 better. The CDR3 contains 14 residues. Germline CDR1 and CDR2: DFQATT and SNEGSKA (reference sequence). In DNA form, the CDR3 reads TGCAGTGCTGTTACTAGCGAGGCCTACAATGAGCAGTACTTC. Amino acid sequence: CSAVTSEAYNEQYF.

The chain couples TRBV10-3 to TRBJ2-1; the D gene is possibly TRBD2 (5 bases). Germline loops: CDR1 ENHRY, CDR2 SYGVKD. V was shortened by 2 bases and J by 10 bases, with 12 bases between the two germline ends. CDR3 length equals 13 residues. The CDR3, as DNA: TGTGCCATCAGTGAGGGGAGTGGTCAGGAGCAGTTCTTC. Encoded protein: CAISEGSGQEQFF.

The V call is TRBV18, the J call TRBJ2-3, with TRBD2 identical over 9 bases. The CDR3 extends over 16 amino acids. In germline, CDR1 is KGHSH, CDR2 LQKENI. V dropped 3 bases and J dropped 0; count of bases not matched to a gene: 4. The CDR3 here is CASSPSSGDSTDTQYF. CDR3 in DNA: TGTGCCAGCTCACCCTCTAGCGGGGACAGCACAGATACGCAGTATTTT.

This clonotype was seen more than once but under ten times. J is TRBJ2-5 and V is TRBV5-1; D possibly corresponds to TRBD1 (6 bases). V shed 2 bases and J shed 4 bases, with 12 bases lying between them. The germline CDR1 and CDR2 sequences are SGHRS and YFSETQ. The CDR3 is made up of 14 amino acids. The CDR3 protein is CASSFGTNRETQYF. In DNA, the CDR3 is TGCGCCAGCAGCTTCGGGACAAATAGAGAGACCCAGTACTTC.

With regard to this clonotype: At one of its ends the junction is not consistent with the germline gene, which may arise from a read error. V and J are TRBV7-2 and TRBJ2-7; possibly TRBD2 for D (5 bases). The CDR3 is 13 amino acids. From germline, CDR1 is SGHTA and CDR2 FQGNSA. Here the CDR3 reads CASSRSDLDERYF. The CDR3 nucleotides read TGTGCCAGCAGCCGCTCAGATCTGGACGAGCGGTATTTC.

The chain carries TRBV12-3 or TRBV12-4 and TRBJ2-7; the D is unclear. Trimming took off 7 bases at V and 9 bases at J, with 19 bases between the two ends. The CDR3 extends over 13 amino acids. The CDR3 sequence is CASTRPSGLLQYF. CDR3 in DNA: TGTGCCAGCACCCGCCCTTCTGGGCTGTTGCAGTACTTC.

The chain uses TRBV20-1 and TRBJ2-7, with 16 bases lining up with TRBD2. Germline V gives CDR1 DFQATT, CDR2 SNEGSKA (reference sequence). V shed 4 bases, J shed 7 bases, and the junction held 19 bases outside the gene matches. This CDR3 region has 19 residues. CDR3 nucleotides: TGCAGTGCTAACGTCGGGACTAGCGGGGGGGCCTCACGGTACAATGAGCAGTACTTC. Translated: CSANVGTSGGASRYNEQYF.